This TCR beta chain was captured in a study of beta chain features in type 1 diabetes. Turning to the study itself: No age, gender or cell yield differences were seen between patients and healthy donors. Findings and caveats of the study: Significant though moderate, a shortening of TCRB CDR3s appeared in all four CD4+ subsets of Type 1 diabetes patients. With patients and controls alike, PCR might favor shorter templates to an equal degree. The naive, central memory and Treg TCRB repertoires of patients appeared to be more similar to one another than those of healthy donors.

This CDR3 spans 16 amino acids. Looked up from germline, CDR1 is LGHNT and CDR2 is FRNRAP. V was pared by 3 bases and J by 9 bases, with 12 bases of the junction left unmatched. Regarding this clone: Antigen: not known.

All of the isolated RNA was reverse transcribed, so expressed TCRB transcripts were sequenced. Profiling relied on immunoSEQ multiplex PCR, and the TCRdb table lists in-frame clones only, not all of them. In the table there are a few hundred thousand clones, roughly 24% of which are singletons. CD45RO/CCR7/CD25/CD127/CD95/CD27 sorting isolated CD4+ naive, central memory, regulatory and stem cell-like memory cells. Sequenced sample: naive CD4+ T cells from blood. The clonotype comes from a woman in her twenties or thirties with type 1 diabetes. This chain joins TRBV12-5 and TRBJ2-1; TRBD2 matches 9 bases. CDR3 amino acids: CASGFPSGRNDGEQFF. CDR3 nucleotides: TGTGCTAGTGGTTTCCCAAGCGGGAGGAATGATGGTGAGCAGTTCTTC.